This T cell receptor (beta chain) originates from a study of cytomegalovirus exposure and HLA in healthy donors. About the research overall: From donors who were HLA-typed, an early data release held around 80 million unique TCRs. Study observations and caveats: An observed cluster of highly shared sequence variants was recorded as a likely sequencing artifact.

This cohort consisted of healthy bone marrow donors. PCR used 60 Vbeta primers and 13 Jbeta primers. Here immunoSEQ multiplex PCR was the method, and the copy in TCRdb shows in-frame clones only, minus some. This sample has 150,000 to 200,000 clones, with more than 60% found just once. About this clone itself: Its antigen remains unidentified.

Germline V lookup: CDR1 MDHEN, CDR2 SYDVKM. The CDR3 spans 13 residues. V was pared by 7 bases and J by 8 bases, with 9 bases of the junction left unmatched. Sequences were obtained from PBMCs. This TCR derives from a woman aged 35 to 49 in good health and CMV-seropositive. The chain has TRBV28 and TRBJ1-1; TRBD1 aligns across 8 bases. The CDR3 sequence is CASTDWTGWEAFF. In nucleotides, the CDR3 is TGTGCCAGCACCGACTGGACAGGGTGGGAAGCTTTCTTT.